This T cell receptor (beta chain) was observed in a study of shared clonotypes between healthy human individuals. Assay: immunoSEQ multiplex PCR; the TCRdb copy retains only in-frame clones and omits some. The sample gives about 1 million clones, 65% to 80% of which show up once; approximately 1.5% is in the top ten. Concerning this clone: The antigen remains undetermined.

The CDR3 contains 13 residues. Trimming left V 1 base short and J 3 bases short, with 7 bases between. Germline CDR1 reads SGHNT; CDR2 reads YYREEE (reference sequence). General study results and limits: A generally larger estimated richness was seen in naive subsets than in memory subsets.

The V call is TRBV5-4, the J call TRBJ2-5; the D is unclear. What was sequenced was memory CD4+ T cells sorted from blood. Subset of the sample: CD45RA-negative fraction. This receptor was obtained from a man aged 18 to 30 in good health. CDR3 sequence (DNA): TGTGCCAGCAGCTTGATTAAGGAAGAGACCCAGTACTTC. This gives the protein CASSLIKEETQYF.